In its sample, the clone carrying this T cell receptor (beta chain) was seen a few times. The sample is drawn from a study of T-cell reconstitution after alpha-beta-depleted transplantation in children. The CDR3 is 13 residues long. The V end was cut by 1 base, the J end by 12 bases, with 13 bases between. Germline values: CDR1 SGHAT, CDR2 FQNNGV. A library of TCRbeta sequences, prepared with unique molecular identifiers, was generated. Via MiXCR, TCRdb re-called the PCR reads, giving one row per CDR3 protein. The data contain under 450,000 distinct CDR3 sequences, about 14% of them singletons. The gene calls are TRBV11-2 and TRBJ2-1; the D is unclear. The receptor was derived from a human donor who donated a stem cell graft to a child with Fanconi anemia. The material sequenced was PBMCs, taken from the stem cell graft. In DNA, the CDR3 is TGTGCCAGCAGCTTAGTGAGGTTCGAGGTGCAGTTCTTC. Translated: CASSLVRFEVQFF.